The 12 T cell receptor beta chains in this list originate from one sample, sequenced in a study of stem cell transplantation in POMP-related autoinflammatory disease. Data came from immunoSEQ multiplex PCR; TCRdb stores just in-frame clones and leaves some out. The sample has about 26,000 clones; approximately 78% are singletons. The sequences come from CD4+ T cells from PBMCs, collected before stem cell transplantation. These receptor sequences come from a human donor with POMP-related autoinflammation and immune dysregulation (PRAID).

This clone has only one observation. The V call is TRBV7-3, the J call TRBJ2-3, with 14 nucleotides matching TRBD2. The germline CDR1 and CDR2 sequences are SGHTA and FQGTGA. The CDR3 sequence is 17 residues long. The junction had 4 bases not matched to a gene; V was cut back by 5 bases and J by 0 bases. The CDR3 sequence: CASSPRLAGGSTDTQYF. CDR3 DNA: TGTGCCAGCAGCCCGAGACTAGCGGGAGGGAGCACAGATACGCAGTATTTT. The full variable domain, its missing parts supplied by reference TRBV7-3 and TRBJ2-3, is GAGVSQTPSNKVTEKGKYVELRCDPISGHTALYWYRQSLGQGPEFLIYFQGTGAADDSGLPNDRFFAVRPEGSVSTLKIQRTERGDSAVYLCASSPRLAGGSTDTQYFGPGTRLTVL.

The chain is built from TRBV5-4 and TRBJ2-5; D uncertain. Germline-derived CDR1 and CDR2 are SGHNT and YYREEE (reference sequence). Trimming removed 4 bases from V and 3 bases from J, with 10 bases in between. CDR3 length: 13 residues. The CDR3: CASSPSPKETQYF. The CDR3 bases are TGTGCCAGCAGCCCGTCGCCGAAAGAGACCCAGTACTTC.

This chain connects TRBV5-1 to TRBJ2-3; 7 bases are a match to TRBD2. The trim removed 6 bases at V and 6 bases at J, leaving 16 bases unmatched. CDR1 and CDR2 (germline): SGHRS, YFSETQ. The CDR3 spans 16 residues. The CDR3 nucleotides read TGCGCCAGCAAGCTGGGCGGACTAGGGTTAATGGATACGCAGTATTTT. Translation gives CASKLGGLGLMDTQYF.

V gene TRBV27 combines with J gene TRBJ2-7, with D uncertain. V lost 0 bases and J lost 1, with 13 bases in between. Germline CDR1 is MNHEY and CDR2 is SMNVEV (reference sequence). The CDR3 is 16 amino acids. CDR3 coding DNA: TGTGCCAGCAGTTTATCATGGACGGCGGAATCCTACGAGCAGTACTTC. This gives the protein CASSLSWTAESYEQYF.

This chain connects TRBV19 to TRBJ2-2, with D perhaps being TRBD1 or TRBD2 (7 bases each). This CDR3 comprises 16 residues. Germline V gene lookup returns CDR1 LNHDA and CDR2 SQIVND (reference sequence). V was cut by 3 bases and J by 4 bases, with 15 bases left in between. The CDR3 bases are TGTGCCAGTAGTATCAGGGGGGGCGAGAGCACCGGGGAGCTGTTTTTT. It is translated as CASSIRGGESTGELFF.

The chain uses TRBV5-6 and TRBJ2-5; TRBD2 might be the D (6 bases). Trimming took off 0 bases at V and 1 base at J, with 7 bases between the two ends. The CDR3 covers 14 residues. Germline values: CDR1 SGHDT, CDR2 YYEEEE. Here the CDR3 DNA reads TGTGCCAGCAGCTTGGGGACTATCCAAGAGACCCAGTACTTC. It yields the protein CASSLGTIQETQYF.

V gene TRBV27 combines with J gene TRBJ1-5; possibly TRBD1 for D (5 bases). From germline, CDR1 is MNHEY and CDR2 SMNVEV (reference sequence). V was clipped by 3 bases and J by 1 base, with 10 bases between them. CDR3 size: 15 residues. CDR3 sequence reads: CASSFEGKSNQPQHF. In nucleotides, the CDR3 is TGTGCCAGCAGTTTTGAGGGGAAAAGCAATCAGCCCCAGCATTTT.

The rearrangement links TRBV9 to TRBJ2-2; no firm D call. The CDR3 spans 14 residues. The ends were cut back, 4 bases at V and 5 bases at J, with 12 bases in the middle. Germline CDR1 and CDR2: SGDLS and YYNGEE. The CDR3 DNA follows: TGTGCCAGCAGCACCCACCAAGGTACCGGGGAGCTGTTTTTT. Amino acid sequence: CASSTHQGTGELFF.

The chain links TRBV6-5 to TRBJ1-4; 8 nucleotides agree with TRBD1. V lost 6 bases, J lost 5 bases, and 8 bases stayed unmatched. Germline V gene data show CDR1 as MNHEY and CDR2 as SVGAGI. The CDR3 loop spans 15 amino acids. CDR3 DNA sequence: TGTGCCAGCAGGCCCCAGGGGGCCCCAAATGAAAAACTGTTTTTT. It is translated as CASRPQGAPNEKLFF.

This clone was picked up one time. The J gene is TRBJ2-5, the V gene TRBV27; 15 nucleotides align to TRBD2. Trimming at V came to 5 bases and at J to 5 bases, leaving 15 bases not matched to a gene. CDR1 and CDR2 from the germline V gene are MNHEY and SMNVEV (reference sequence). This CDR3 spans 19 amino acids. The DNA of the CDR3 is TGTGCCAGCAGTCCTGGGGGGCCATCCGGACTAGCGGGAGGGGAGACCCAGTACTTC. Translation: CASSPGGPSGLAGGETQYF.

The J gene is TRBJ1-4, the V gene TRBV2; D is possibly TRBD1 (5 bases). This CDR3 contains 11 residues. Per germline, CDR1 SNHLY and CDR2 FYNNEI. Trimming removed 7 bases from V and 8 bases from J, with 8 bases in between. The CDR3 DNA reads TGTGCCAGCAACCGGGGGGAAAAACTGTTTTTT. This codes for CASNRGEKLFF.

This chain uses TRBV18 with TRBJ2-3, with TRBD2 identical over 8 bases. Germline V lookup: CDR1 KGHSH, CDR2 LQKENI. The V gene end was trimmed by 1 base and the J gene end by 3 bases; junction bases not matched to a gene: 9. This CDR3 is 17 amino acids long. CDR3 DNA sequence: TGTGCCAGCTCACCACACGTCGGGGGGGCCGGTACAGATACGCAGTATTTT. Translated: CASSPHVGGAGTDTQYF.